These 26 T cell receptor beta chains were sequenced from one sample in a study of tumor and adjacent non-tumor tissue in lung cancer. TCRbeta libraries were built with three rounds of nested PCR, modified from ARM-PCR. From the multiplex PCR reads, TCRdb called clonotypes with MiXCR, one entry per CDR3 protein. Among roughly 49,000 distinct CDR3 sequences listed, 74% were seen once. This sample's RNA came from whole unsorted tissue. Distant lung tissue was collected more than 3 cm away from the tumor edge. The material sequenced was distant non-tumor lung tissue. Every receptor here comes from a woman aged 60-75 years with non-small cell lung cancer.

This clonotype was detected a few times. One base away lies a much larger clone, so this may be a sequencing read error. The chain couples TRBV28 to TRBJ2-5; no clear D. Germline CDR1 reads MDHEN; CDR2 reads SYDVKM. The CDR3 has 13 amino acids. CDR3 sequence reads: CASSSHSVEAQYF. CDR3 nucleotide sequence: TGTGCCAGCAGTTCACACAGCGTAGAGGCCCAGTACTTC.

Turning to this clonotype: A read error may account for a junction end that differs from germline. The chain links TRBV11-3 to TRBJ2-3; tentative D call: TRBD2 (7 bases). The CDR3 covers 18 residues. CDR1 and CDR2 (germline): SGHNT, YENEEA. The CDR3 is CASSLDHDGGGTTDTQYF. The CDR3 DNA is TGTGCCAGTAGCTTAGATCACGATGGCGGGGGCACCACAGATACGCAGTATTTT.

With respect to this clonotype: Since no conserved phenylalanine or tryptophan closes the CDR3, a read error is the likely cause. The DNA is left out, because the CDR3 cannot be placed on it with certainty; the CDR3 is given as TCRdb lists it. The genes are TRBV6-6 and TRBJ1-5. From its first to its last residue, the CDR3 has 13 amino acids. Germline CDR1 and CDR2: MNHNY and SVGAGI (reference sequence). CDR3 sequence reads: CASSHRVNQPQDY.

As for this clonotype: The germline gene is not matched at one end of the junction; a read error may be the cause. The chain employs TRBV28 and TRBJ1-1; D is unclear. CDR1 and CDR2 from the germline V gene are MDHEN and SYDVKM. The CDR3 extends over 11 amino acids. The CDR3 sequence: CASNLDTEDFF. The DNA for the CDR3 is TGTGCCAGCAATTTAGACACTGAAGATTTCTTT.

This chain connects TRBV29-1 to TRBJ2-7; D remains unclear. This CDR3 region has 8 residues. CDR1 SQVTM and CDR2 ANQGSEA come from the germline V gene. In DNA form, the CDR3 reads TGCAGTCTTGTCGAGCAGTACTTC. Protein product: CSLVEQYF.

With respect to this clonotype: Compared with germline, one end of the junction differs, possibly owing to a read error. This rearrangement joins TRBV11-2 to TRBJ1-1, with D tentatively TRBD1 (6 bases). Germline V CDR1 and CDR2: SGHAT, FQNNGV. The CDR3 is 15 amino acids. The CDR3 reads CASNLYPSGVTEAFF. DNA of the CDR3: TGTGCCAGCAACTTATATCCCTCAGGGGTAACTGAAGCTTTCTTT.

To note about this clonotype: One base away lies a much larger clone, so this may be a sequencing read error. This chain joins TRBV30 and TRBJ1-1; no reliable D call. Trimming shortened V by 4 bases and J by 7 bases, and 25 bases separated the two germline ends. Germline CDR1 reads GTSNPN; CDR2 reads SVGIG (reference sequence). There are 16 residues in the CDR3. The CDR3 spells CAWNFYQDIGTREAFF. CDR3 DNA sequence: TGTGCCTGGAACTTTTATCAGGATATCGGCACACGTGAAGCTTTCTTT.

This clonotype was seen a few times. This may arise from a read error, as a much more abundant clone is one base away. The chain joins TRBV5-1 to TRBJ2-1; unclear D gene. Germline CDR1 SGHRS, CDR2 YFSETQ. This CDR3 region has 15 residues. The CDR3 coding sequence is TGCACCAGCAGCTCGAACCTAGGAGCCTACAATGAGCAGTTCTTC. This translates into CTSSSNLGAYNEQFF.

Notes on this clonotype: At one end, the junction sequence differs from germline, possibly due to a read error. The rearrangement links TRBV10-2 to TRBJ2-1; D is undetermined. Germline CDR1 reads WSHSY; CDR2 reads SAAADI. The CDR3 totals 13 residues. CDR3 DNA sequence: TGCGCCGGCAGTGAAATGCCCGGCAATGAGCAGTTCTTC. Protein sequence: CAGSEMPGNEQFF.

With regard to this clonotype: A read error may produce the germline difference seen at one junction end. The rearrangement joins TRBV6-5 to TRBJ2-5; possibly TRBD1 or TRBD2 for D (5 bases each). The CDR3 covers 14 residues. Germline V lookup: CDR1 MNHEY, CDR2 SVGAGI. CDR3 protein: CASSAQGVEESQYF. CDR3 coding DNA: TGTGCCAGTAGTGCCCAGGGAGTGGAAGAGAGCCAGTACTTC.

The count of this clonotype is one. A junction boundary mismatches the germline segment, possibly from a read error. The gene calls are TRBV4-1 and TRBJ2-3, with D possibly being TRBD1 or TRBD2 (5 bases each). CDR3 size: 15 residues. CDR1 and CDR2 from the germline V gene are MGHRA and YSYEKL. CDR3 residues: CVSCQVGEPTDTQYF. The CDR3 bases are TGTGTCAGCTGCCAAGTGGGGGAGCCCACAGATACGCAGTATTTT.

The V call is TRBV4-3, the J call TRBJ2-2, with 11 nucleotides matching TRBD2. This CDR3 spans 16 amino acids. V shed 2 bases, J shed 10 bases, and the junction held 9 bases outside the gene matches. Germline V gives CDR1 LGHNA, CDR2 YSLEER. CDR3 nucleotide sequence: TGCGCCAGCAGCCAACAACTAGCGGGAGTTGTCGAGGAGCTGTTTTTT. It codes for CASSQQLAGVVEELFF.

In regard to this clonotype: Relative to the germline gene, one junction end is altered; a read error may explain this. This chain links TRBV29-1 with TRBJ2-1, with a tentative D call TRBD1 (6 bases). The V gene's germline CDR1 is SQVTM and CDR2 ANQGSEA. The CDR3 extends over 14 amino acids. The DNA of the CDR3 is TGCAGCGTTCGTCTGGAGACAGGCGGCGCTGTGCAGTTCTTT. Its translation is CSVRLETGGAVQFF.

Details on this clonotype: It may be a read error: a sequence one base away is much more abundant. The CDR3 loop reads CSARYSLAGAYNEQFF. The DNA of the CDR3 is TGCAGTGCTAGATATTCTTTAGCGGGAGCTTACAATGAGCAGTTCTTC. The V call is TRBV20-1, the J call TRBJ2-1, with TRBD2 matching 9 bases. V was clipped by 2 bases and J by 4 bases; unmatched bases: 9. The CDR3 length is 16 residues. Germline-derived CDR1 and CDR2 are DFQATT and SNEGSKA (reference sequence).

This clonotype is judged medium-sized. J is TRBJ1-5 and V is TRBV29-1; D is unresolved. V was shortened by 4 bases and J by 5 bases, with 15 bases between the two germline ends. The CDR3 contains 14 residues. Per the germline V gene, CDR1 is SQVTM and CDR2 is ANQGSEA. This CDR3 reads CSVVVSGKDQPQHF. In DNA form, the CDR3 reads TGCAGCGTTGTTGTATCGGGGAAAGATCAGCCCCAGCATTTT.

On this clonotype itself: At one end, the junction sequence differs from germline, possibly due to a read error. J is TRBJ2-7 and V is TRBV4-2; 8 nucleotides line up with TRBD2. The germline CDR1 and CDR2 sequences are LGHNA and YNFKEQ. CDR3 size: 13 residues. The CDR3 DNA is TGTGCCAGCACCCAAGGTAGCGGGGCAGAGCAGTACTTC. This translates into CASTQGSGAEQYF.

On this clonotype itself: At one of its ends the junction is not consistent with the germline gene, which may arise from a read error. The DNA of the CDR3 is TGTGCCAGCAGTTACTCGAGGACTAGCGGGGTATTAGTCGGGGGGCTGTTTTTT. It codes for CASSYSRTSGVLVGGLFF. The chain carries TRBV6-2 or TRBV6-3 and TRBJ2-2; 12 positions match TRBD2. The CDR3 totals 18 residues. In germline, CDR1 is MNHEY, CDR2 SVGEGT.

Concerning this clonotype itself: It is likely a read error, because the conserved phenylalanine at the end of the CDR3 is missing. This chain connects TRBV29-1 to TRBJ2-7; TRBD1 might be the D (6 bases). The CDR3 length is 12 residues. Germline assignment: CDR1 SQVTM and CDR2 ANQGSEA. This CDR3 reads CSVEGQTYEQYS. CDR3 sequence (DNA): TGCAGTGTTGAAGGACAGACCTACGAGCAGTACTCC.

This clonotype has just one count. This clone may be a read error of a much larger clone one base away. This chain connects TRBV6-4 to TRBJ2-2; D is unclear. V was pared by 2 bases and J by 6 bases, with 7 bases between. This CDR3 has 13 residues. Germline V gives CDR1 MRHNA, CDR2 SNTAGT. CDR3 bases: TGTGCCAGCAGTGACAGCGACTCCGGGGAGCTGTTTTTT. This encodes CASSDSDSGELFF.

About this clonotype itself: This CDR3 fails to terminate in the conserved phenylalanine or tryptophan, so it likely reflects a read error. The V call is TRBV29-1, the J call TRBJ1-4; D is perhaps TRBD1 (6 bases). Germline loops: CDR1 SQVTM, CDR2 ANQGSEA. There are 13 residues in the CDR3. V was shortened by 5 bases and J by 7 bases, with 14 bases between the two germline ends. CDR3 nucleotide sequence: TGCAGCGTTCGGGGGGCTTCGGGTGAAAAACTGTTTTAT. Amino acid sequence: CSVRGASGEKLFY.

The V gene is TRBV7-9, the J gene TRBJ2-3, with TRBD2 matching 13 bases. Germline V gene sequence: CDR1 SEHNR, CDR2 FQNEAQ (reference sequence). The junction had 11 bases not matched to a gene; V was cut back by 5 bases and J by 3 bases. The CDR3 contains 18 residues. DNA for the CDR3: TGTGCCAGCAGCCAAACTAGCGGGGGGGTGAGGAGTACAGATACGCAGTATTTT. It translates to CASSQTSGGVRSTDTQYF.

V and J are TRBV11-2 and TRBJ2-5; D is perhaps TRBD1 (5 bases). The CDR3 is 14 amino acids. The V and J ends lost 9 bases and 1 base respectively, with 15 bases between them. The germline V gene has CDR1 SGHAT and CDR2 FQNNGV. CDR3 bases: TGTGCCAGAAGTCCACAGGACGGCCAAGAGACCCAGTACTTC. Amino acids: CARSPQDGQETQYF.

V usage is TRBV6-2 or TRBV6-3 and J usage is TRBJ2-1, with a possible D match to TRBD2 (6 bases). The V gene's germline CDR1 is MNHEY and CDR2 SVGEGT. The CDR3 is 15 residues long. Trimming took off 4 bases at V and 3 bases at J, with 13 bases between the two ends. CDR3 sequence reads: CASSSSAGNYNEQFF. The CDR3, as DNA: TGTGCCAGCAGTTCATCAGCGGGTAACTACAATGAGCAGTTCTTC.

Comments on this clonotype: Its ends do not fully match the called genes, so a read error is possible. The J gene is TRBJ2-7, the V gene TRBV11-3; a possible D gene is TRBD1 (6 bases). This CDR3 spans 15 amino acids. The germline V gene has CDR1 SGHNT and CDR2 YENEEA. CDR3 in DNA: TGTGCCAGCAGCTTACGGGCAGGGGTCTCCCAAGAGCGGTACTTC. This translates into CASSLRAGVSQERYF.

As concerns this clonotype: The junction and the germline gene differ at one end; a read error may be behind it. The rearrangement uses TRBV29-1 and TRBJ1-6, with a weak D call TRBD1 (5 bases). CDR1 is SQVTM and CDR2 is ANQGSEA in the germline V gene. This CDR3 is built from 13 residues. CDR3 sequence: CSVGAGMNSPLHF. CDR3 coding DNA: TGCAGTGTTGGTGCAGGGATGAATTCACCCCTCCACTTT.

The chain carries TRBV4-1 and TRBJ1-1; 12 bases match TRBD1. The V and J ends lost 3 bases and 14 bases, in that order; junction bases with no gene match: 13. Per the germline V gene, CDR1 is MGHRA and CDR2 is YSYEKL. CDR3 size: 15 residues. CDR3 sequence: CASSQGQGAKADAFF. DNA for the CDR3: TGCGCCAGCAGCCAGGGACAGGGGGCGAAGGCTGATGCCTTCTTT.